One sample yielded the 25 T cell receptor beta chains listed below, sequenced in a study of cytomegalovirus exposure and HLA in healthy donors. Profiled with immunoSEQ multiplex PCR; TCRdb holds only in-frame clones, not every one. The profile covers about 150,000 clones, with roughly 90% appearing a single time and more than 20% taken by the ten largest. Sequencing used PBMCs. These receptors originate from a man aged 18 to 30 in good health and CMV-seropositive.

This chain links TRBV27 with TRBJ2-7; TRBD1 might be the D (6 bases). The CDR3 loop spans 13 amino acids. Trimming removed 8 bases at V and 3 bases at J, with 14 bases between. In germline, CDR1 is MNHEY, CDR2 SMNVEV (reference sequence). CDR3 DNA sequence: TGTGCCAGCCAGGGAGCAGGGGACTACGAGCAGTACTTC. This encodes CASQGAGDYEQYF.

This clone was counted only a few times. The J gene is TRBJ1-2, the V gene TRBV28; 7 positions match TRBD1. CDR1 is MDHEN, CDR2 SYDVKM, per germline. The CDR3 length is 14 residues. With V trimmed by 5 bases and J by 2 bases, 5 bases remained unmatched. CDR3 amino acids: CASSLSTGNYGYTF. The CDR3, as DNA: TGTGCCAGCAGTCTATCGACAGGGAACTATGGCTACACCTTC.

The V gene is TRBV7-8, the J gene TRBJ1-5; 11 bases are shared with TRBD1. Germline assignment: CDR1 SGHVS and CDR2 FQNEAQ. This CDR3 region has 16 residues. V was clipped by 6 bases and J by 11 bases; unmatched bases: 15. CDR3 residues: CASSASRDRGVRAQHF. As DNA, the CDR3 is TGTGCCAGCAGTGCCTCCCGGGACAGGGGGGTGAGGGCCCAGCATTTT.

The rearrangement joins TRBV14 to TRBJ1-1, with 8 positions matching TRBD1. The CDR3 contains 18 residues. After removal of 1 base from V and 3 bases from J, the junction contained 13 bases not matched to a gene. Germline V gene data show CDR1 as SGHDN and CDR2 as FVKESK. CDR3 in amino acids: CASSQAIGTGFRDTEAFF. DNA for the CDR3: TGTGCCAGCAGCCAAGCGATCGGGACAGGCTTCCGGGACACTGAAGCTTTCTTT.

This clone showed up just once. The gene calls are TRBV15 and TRBJ1-4, with TRBD1 as a possible D gene (5 bases). V was pared by 1 base and J by 8 bases, with 14 bases between. Germline V gene sequence: CDR1 LNHNV, CDR2 YYDKDF (reference sequence). This CDR3 is built from 15 residues. The CDR3 reads CATSRVAGGEEKLFF. CDR3 in DNA: TGTGCCACCAGCAGAGTAGCGGGGGGAGAAGAAAAACTGTTTTTT.

This clone was picked up one time. The V gene is TRBV7-9, the J gene TRBJ1-5, with D possibly being TRBD1 (6 bases). V was clipped by 4 bases and J by 2 bases, with 9 bases between them. The germline gives CDR1 SEHNR, CDR2 FQNEAQ (reference sequence). The CDR3 is made up of 14 amino acids. For the CDR3, the DNA is TGTGCCAGCAGCTCAGGGGAGCGCAATCAGCCCCAGCATTTT. It codes for CASSSGERNQPQHF. The full variable domain, completed using reference TRBV7-9 and TRBJ1-5, is DTGVSQNPRHKITKRGQNVTFRCDPISEHNRLYWYRQTLGQGPEFLTYFQNEAQLEKSRLLSDRFSAERPKGSFSTLEIQRTEQGDSAMYLCASSSGERNQPQHFGDGTRLSIL.

V usage is TRBV29-1 and J usage is TRBJ1-1; a possible D gene is TRBD1 (5 bases). Trimming took off 1 base at V and 2 bases at J, with 8 bases between the two ends. The CDR3 totals 13 residues. The germline CDR1 and CDR2 sequences are SQVTM and ANQGSEA. CDR3 sequence: CSVEGRANTEAFF. The CDR3 bases are TGCAGCGTTGAAGGCAGGGCAAACACTGAAGCTTTCTTT. The full variable domain, rest sourced from reference TRBV29-1 and TRBJ1-1, is SAVISQKPSRDICQRGTSLTIQCQVDSQVTMMFWYRQQPGQSLTLIATANQGSEATYESGFVIDKFPISRPNLTFSTLTVSNMSPEDSSIYLCSVEGRANTEAFFGQGTRLTVV.

CDR3 protein: CASSSGGDTQYF. The CDR3, as DNA: TGTGCCAGCAGCTCGGGAGGTGATACGCAGTATTTT. The chain couples TRBV5-6 to TRBJ2-3; 7 nucleotides match TRBD2. J lost 6 bases, V lost 3 bases, and 1 base had no gene match. This CDR3 is 12 amino acids long. Germline V lookup: CDR1 SGHDT, CDR2 YYEEEE.

V gene TRBV5-1 combines with J gene TRBJ2-3; D perhaps matches TRBD2 (6 bases). Deletions cut 0 bases from V and 6 bases from J, with 17 bases between. CDR3 size: 16 residues. Germline CDR1 reads SGHRS; CDR2 reads YFSETQ. The CDR3 coding sequence is TGCGCCAGCAGCTTGGAACAGCGGGCGACGACGGATACGCAGTATTTT. It yields the protein CASSLEQRATTDTQYF.

The chain uses TRBV6-5 and TRBJ1-1, with D possibly being TRBD1 (6 bases). This CDR3 is 13 amino acids long. Germline V lookup: CDR1 MNHEY, CDR2 SVGAGI. The germline V and J ends were trimmed by 7 bases and 1 base, with 10 bases remaining between them. The CDR3 DNA sequence: TGTGCCAGCATCAACAGGGCGAACACTGAAGCTTTCTTT. It codes for CASINRANTEAFF.

The chain links TRBV6-5 to TRBJ1-5, with TRBD1 as a possible D gene (6 bases). The CDR3 is 16 amino acids. Germline CDR1 reads MNHEY; CDR2 reads SVGAGI. Trimming cost V 0 bases and J 6 bases, with 15 bases left between them. CDR3 amino acids: CASSYSSAQGVQPQHF. CDR3 sequence (DNA): TGTGCCAGCAGTTACTCGTCCGCACAGGGCGTTCAGCCCCAGCATTTT.

CDR3 sequence: CASTGTSSGANVLTF. The CDR3, as DNA: TGTGCCAGCACAGGGACAAGCTCTGGGGCCAACGTCCTGACTTTC. This chain uses TRBV6-5 with TRBJ2-6; TRBD1 might be the D (6 bases). The ends were cut back, 7 bases at V and 0 bases at J, with 10 bases in the middle. The CDR3 is made up of 15 amino acids. Per germline, CDR1 MNHEY and CDR2 SVGAGI.

This clone appeared a few times. This chain joins TRBV7-9 and TRBJ2-7; 7 bases fit TRBD1. The CDR3 extends over 18 amino acids. Per the germline V gene, CDR1 is SEHNR and CDR2 is FQNEAQ (reference sequence). After removal of 5 bases from V and 0 bases from J, the junction contained 16 bases not matched to a gene. The CDR3 loop reads CASSLTNHRDSTSYEQYF. CDR3 nucleotide sequence: TGTGCCAGCAGCCTTACTAACCATAGGGACAGTACCTCCTACGAGCAGTACTTC.

The genes are TRBV5-4 and TRBJ1-1; D is perhaps TRBD1 (5 bases). The germline gives CDR1 SGHNT, CDR2 YYREEE (reference sequence). The CDR3 sequence is 15 residues long. Trimming pared 1 base from V and 5 bases from J, leaving 15 bases between. CDR3 region: CASSLLVGGRTEAFF. The CDR3 DNA reads TGTGCCAGCAGCTTGTTGGTGGGGGGTAGGACTGAAGCTTTCTTT.

This clone was observed once. The chain is built from TRBV11-3 and TRBJ2-3, with a tentative D call TRBD1 (5 bases). In germline, CDR1 is SGHNT, CDR2 YENEEA. The V end was cut by 1 base, the J end by 8 bases, with 10 bases between. The CDR3 is 13 residues long. The CDR3 nucleotides read TGTGCCAGCAGCTTAGGCAGGGAAAGTACGCAGTATTTT. It codes for CASSLGRESTQYF.

The chain links TRBV5-1 to TRBJ1-2; 7 positions agree with TRBD1. This CDR3 has 12 residues. Germline loops: CDR1 SGHRS, CDR2 YFSETQ. Trimming at V came to 4 bases and at J to 7 bases, leaving 4 bases not matched to a gene. DNA of the CDR3: TGCGCCAGCAGCCCACAGGGGTCTGGCTACACCTTC. It specifies CASSPQGSGYTF.

The V and J genes are TRBV5-5 and TRBJ2-7; perhaps TRBD2 as D (6 bases). Trimming took 4 bases from V and 1 from J, leaving 18 bases between them. Germline V CDR1 and CDR2: SGHKS, YYEKEE (reference sequence). This CDR3 comprises 16 residues. Here the CDR3 DNA reads TGTGCCAGCAGCAGCCTAGCGACCCTACCTTCCTACGAGCAGTACTTC. Its translation: CASSSLATLPSYEQYF.

This clone was recorded only once. The genes are TRBV25-1 and TRBJ2-7; no firm D call. The CDR3 sequence is 14 residues long. Trimming cost V 3 bases and J 2 bases, with 11 bases left between them. CDR1 and CDR2 (germline): MGHDK, SYGVNS. This CDR3 is CASSEADKTYEQYF. The CDR3 nucleotides read TGTGCCAGCAGTGAGGCGGATAAAACCTACGAGCAGTACTTC.

This chain connects TRBV7-2 to TRBJ2-3; TRBD2 might be the D (6 bases). Per germline, CDR1 SGHTA and CDR2 FQGNSA. Deletions cut 4 bases from V and 2 bases from J, with 19 bases between. The CDR3 contains 17 residues. This CDR3 reads CASSSVGRGGVTDTQYF. The CDR3 bases are TGTGCCAGCAGCTCCGTAGGGCGGGGTGGGGTCACAGATACGCAGTATTTT.

This clone was seen once. This CDR3 is also generated by other DNA sequences in the sample. The V call is TRBV7-2, the J call TRBJ2-7, with TRBD1 identical over 7 bases. The CDR3 runs 13 residues. The V gene end was trimmed by 5 bases and the J gene end by 4 bases; junction bases not matched to a gene: 5. CDR1 is SGHTA and CDR2 is FQGNSA in the germline V gene. The CDR3 nucleotides are TGTGCCAGCAGCCCGACAGGGTTTTACGAGCAGTACTTC. It yields the protein CASSPTGFYEQYF.

The J gene is TRBJ2-2, the V gene TRBV7-7, with TRBD1 as a possible D gene (7 bases). This CDR3 has 15 amino acids. Trimming removed 1 base from V and 6 bases from J, with 12 bases in between. In germline, CDR1 is SSHAT, CDR2 FNYEAQ (reference sequence). CDR3 protein: CASSLGRGQAGELFF. CDR3 nucleotide sequence: TGTGCCAGCAGCTTAGGGAGGGGGCAGGCCGGGGAGCTGTTTTTT. Full variable domain (missing parts from reference TRBV7-7 and TRBJ2-2): GAGVSQSPRYKVTKRGQDVTLRCDPISSHATLYWYQQALGQGPEFLTYFNYEAQPDKSGLPSDRFSAERPEGSISTLTIQRTEQRDSAMYRCASSLGRGQAGELFFGEGSRLTVL.

The rearrangement joins TRBV5-4 to TRBJ2-7; possible D gene TRBD1, 6 bases. The CDR3 totals 14 residues. The V end was cut by 2 bases, the J end by 2 bases, with 11 bases between. The V gene's germline CDR1 is SGHNT and CDR2 YYREEE (reference sequence). CDR3 coding DNA: TGTGCCAGCAGCTTTATGGACAGAGCCTACGAGCAGTACTTC. Its translation is CASSFMDRAYEQYF. Using reference TRBV5-4 and TRBJ2-7 for the parts outside the CDR3, the full variable domain is ETGVTQSPTHLIKTRGQQVTLRCSSQSGHNTVSWYQQALGQGPQFIFQYYREEENGRGNFPPRFSGLQFPNYSSELNVNALELDDSALYLCASSFMDRAYEQYFGPGTRLTVT.

The V gene is TRBV7-8, the J gene TRBJ2-2; D is perhaps TRBD1 (6 bases). CDR3 size: 16 residues. V lost 5 bases, J lost 4 bases, and 17 bases lay in between. Looked up from germline, CDR1 is SGHVS and CDR2 is FQNEAQ. The CDR3 protein is CASSDPTGLGTGELFF. The DNA of the CDR3 is TGTGCCAGCAGCGACCCTACAGGGCTGGGCACCGGGGAGCTGTTTTTT.

This chain uses TRBV7-3 with TRBJ2-3; 7 nucleotides match TRBD2. V was pared by 1 base and J by 5 bases, with 9 bases of the junction left unmatched. This CDR3 has 16 residues. The V gene's germline CDR1 is SGHTA and CDR2 FQGTGA. The CDR3 loop is CASSLNPGLSIDTQYF. CDR3 in DNA: TGTGCCAGCAGCTTAAACCCGGGACTATCTATAGATACGCAGTATTTT.

The rearrangement links TRBV5-4 to TRBJ2-7; D is uncertain. Germline values: CDR1 SGHNT, CDR2 YYREEE (reference sequence). The CDR3 extends over 12 amino acids. V lost 2 bases to trimming and J lost 1 base, with 4 bases between them. The CDR3 is CASSLHSYEQYF. As DNA, the CDR3 is TGTGCCAGCAGCTTACATTCCTACGAGCAGTACTTC.